This T cell receptor (beta chain) was recovered during a study of response to subunit inactivated influenza vaccine. Regarding the study as a whole: Authors suggested each seasonal flu vaccination may recruit only limited numbers of new T cells.

Germline lookup yields CDR1 SGHDT and CDR2 YYEEEE. The CDR3 spans 15 residues. TCRdb analysed the RT-PCR reads with MiXCR anew, one entry per CDR3 protein. Here the sample spans 300,000 to 350,000 distinct CDR3 sequences, just over 20% being singletons. Notes on this clonotype: Its antigen is unknown. One end of the junction does not line up with germline, which may come from a read error.

This specimen consisted of PBMCs from blood, obtained about 19 months after vaccination. V is TRBV5-6 and J is TRBJ1-5; 9 nucleotides match TRBD1. The clonotype originates from a man aged 50 to 69 who received an inactivated influenza vaccine. The CDR3 loop reads CASSPGQGTNQTQHF. The CDR3 bases are TGTGCCAGCAGTCCTGGACAGGGGACGAATCAGACCCAGCATTTT.